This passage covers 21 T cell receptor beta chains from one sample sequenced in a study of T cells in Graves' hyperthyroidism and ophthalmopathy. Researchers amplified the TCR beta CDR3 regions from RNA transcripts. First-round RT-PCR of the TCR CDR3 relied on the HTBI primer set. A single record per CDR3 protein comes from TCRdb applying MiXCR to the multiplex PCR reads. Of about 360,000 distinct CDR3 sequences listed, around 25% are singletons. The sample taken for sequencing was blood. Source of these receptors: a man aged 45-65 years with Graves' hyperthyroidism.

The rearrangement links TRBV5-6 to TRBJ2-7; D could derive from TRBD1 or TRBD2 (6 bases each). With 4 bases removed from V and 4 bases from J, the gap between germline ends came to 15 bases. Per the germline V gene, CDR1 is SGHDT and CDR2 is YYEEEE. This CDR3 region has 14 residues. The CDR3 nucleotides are TGTGCCAGCAGCGCCGGGGGCGTTAATTACGAGCAGTACTTC. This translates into CASSAGGVNYEQYF.

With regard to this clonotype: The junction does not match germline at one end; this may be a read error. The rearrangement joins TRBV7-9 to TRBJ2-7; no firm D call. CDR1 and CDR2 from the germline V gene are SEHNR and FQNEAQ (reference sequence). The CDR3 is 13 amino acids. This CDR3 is CASSLISRGERYF. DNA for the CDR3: TGTGCCAGCAGCTTGATTTCCAGAGGAGAGCGGTACTTC.

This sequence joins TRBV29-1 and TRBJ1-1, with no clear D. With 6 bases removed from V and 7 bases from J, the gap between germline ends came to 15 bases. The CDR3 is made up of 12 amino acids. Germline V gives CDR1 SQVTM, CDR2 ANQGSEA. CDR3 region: CSVRGRLFEAFF. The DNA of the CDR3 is TGCAGCGTCCGCGGGAGACTCTTTGAAGCTTTCTTT. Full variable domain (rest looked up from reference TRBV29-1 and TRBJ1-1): SAVISQKPSRDICQRGTSLTIQCQVDSQVTMMFWYRQQPGQSLTLIATANQGSEATYESGFVIDKFPISRPNLTFSTLTVSNMSPEDSSIYLCSVRGRLFEAFFGQGTRLTVV.

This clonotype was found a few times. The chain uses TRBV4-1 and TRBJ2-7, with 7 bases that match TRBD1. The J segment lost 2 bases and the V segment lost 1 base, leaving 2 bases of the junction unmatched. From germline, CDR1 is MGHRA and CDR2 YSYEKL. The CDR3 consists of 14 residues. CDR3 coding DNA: TGCGCCAGCAGCCAAGCTCAGGGGGCCTACGAGCAGTACTTC. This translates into CASSQAQGAYEQYF.

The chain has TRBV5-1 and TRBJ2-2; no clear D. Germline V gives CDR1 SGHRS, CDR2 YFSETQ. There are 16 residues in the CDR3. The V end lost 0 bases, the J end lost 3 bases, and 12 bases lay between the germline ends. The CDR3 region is CASSLAASRDTGELFF. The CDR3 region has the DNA TGCGCCAGCAGCTTGGCGGCCTCGCGTGACACCGGGGAGCTGTTTTTT.

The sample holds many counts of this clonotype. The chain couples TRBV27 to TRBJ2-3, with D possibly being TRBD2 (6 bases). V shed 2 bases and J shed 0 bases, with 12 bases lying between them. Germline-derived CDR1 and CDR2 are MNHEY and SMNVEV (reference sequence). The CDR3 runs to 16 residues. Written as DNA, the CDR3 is TGTGCCAGCAGTTTAGGCCTAGCGTTCAGCACAGATACGCAGTATTTT. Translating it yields CASSLGLAFSTDTQYF.

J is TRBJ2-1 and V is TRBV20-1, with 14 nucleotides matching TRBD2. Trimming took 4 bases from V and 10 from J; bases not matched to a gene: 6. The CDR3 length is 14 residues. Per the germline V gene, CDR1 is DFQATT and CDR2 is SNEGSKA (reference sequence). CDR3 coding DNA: TGCAGTGCTATGGGGACTAGCGGGAGTGGAGAGCAGTTCTTC. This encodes CSAMGTSGSGEQFF.

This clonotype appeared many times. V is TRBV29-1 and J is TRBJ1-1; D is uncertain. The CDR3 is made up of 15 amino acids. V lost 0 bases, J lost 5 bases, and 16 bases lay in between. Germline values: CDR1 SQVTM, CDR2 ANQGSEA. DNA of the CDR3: TGCAGCGTTGAAGATGATCGGGGTAGGGAGACTGAAGCTTTCTTT. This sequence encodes CSVEDDRGRETEAFF.

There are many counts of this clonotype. The CDR3: CASSVTGNTEAFF. Here the CDR3 DNA reads TGTGCCAGCAGTGTTACAGGGAACACTGAAGCTTTCTTT. The V call is TRBV28, the J call TRBJ1-1; D perhaps matches TRBD1 (5 bases). The CDR3 totals 13 residues. Germline values: CDR1 MDHEN, CDR2 SYDVKM. V lost 5 bases to trimming and J lost 1 base, with 8 bases between them.

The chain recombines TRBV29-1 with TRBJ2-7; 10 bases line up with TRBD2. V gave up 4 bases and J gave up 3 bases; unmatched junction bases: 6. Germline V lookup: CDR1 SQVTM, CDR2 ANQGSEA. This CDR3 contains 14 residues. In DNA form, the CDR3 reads TGCAGCGTTGTTAAGCTAGCGGGAGACTACGAGCAGTACTTC. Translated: CSVVKLAGDYEQYF.

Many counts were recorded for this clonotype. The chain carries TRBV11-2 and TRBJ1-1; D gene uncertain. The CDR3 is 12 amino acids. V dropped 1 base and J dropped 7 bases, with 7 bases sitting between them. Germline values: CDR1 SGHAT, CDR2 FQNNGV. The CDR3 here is CASSLGYIEAFF. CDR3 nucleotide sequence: TGTGCCAGCAGCTTAGGGTATATTGAAGCTTTCTTT.

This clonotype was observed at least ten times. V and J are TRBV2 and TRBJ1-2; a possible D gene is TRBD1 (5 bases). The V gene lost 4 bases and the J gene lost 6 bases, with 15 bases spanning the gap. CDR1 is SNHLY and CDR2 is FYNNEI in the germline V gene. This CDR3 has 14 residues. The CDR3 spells CASSARAGWDGYTF. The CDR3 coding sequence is TGTGCCAGCAGTGCCCGGGCAGGGTGGGATGGCTACACCTTC.

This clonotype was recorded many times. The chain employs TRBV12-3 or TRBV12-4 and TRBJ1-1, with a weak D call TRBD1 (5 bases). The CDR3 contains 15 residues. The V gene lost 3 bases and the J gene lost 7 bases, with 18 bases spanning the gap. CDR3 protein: CASSLLLGEKIEAFF. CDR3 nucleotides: TGTGCCAGCAGTTTGTTATTGGGGGAGAAGATTGAAGCTTTCTTT.

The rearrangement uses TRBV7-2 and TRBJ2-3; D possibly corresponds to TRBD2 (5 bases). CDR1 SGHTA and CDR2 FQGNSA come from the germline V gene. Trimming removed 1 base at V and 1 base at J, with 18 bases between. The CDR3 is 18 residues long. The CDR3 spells CASSLVRSSGGCTDTQYF. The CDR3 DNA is TGTGCCAGCAGCTTAGTTCGTTCCAGCGGAGGTTGCACAGATACGCAGTATTTT.

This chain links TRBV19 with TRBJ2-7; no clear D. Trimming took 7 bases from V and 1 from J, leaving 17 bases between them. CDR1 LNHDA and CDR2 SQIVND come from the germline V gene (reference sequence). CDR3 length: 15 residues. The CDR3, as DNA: TGTGCCAGTACCGAAGCCCCCGGACCGTCCTACGAGCAGTACTTC. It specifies CASTEAPGPSYEQYF.

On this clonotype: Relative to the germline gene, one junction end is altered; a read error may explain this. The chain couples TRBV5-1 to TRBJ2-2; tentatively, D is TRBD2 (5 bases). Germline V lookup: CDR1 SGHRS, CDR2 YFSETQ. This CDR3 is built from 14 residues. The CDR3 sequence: CASSLGLFESTGVF. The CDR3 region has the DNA TGCGCCAGCAGCTTGGGACTTTTCGAGAGCACCGGGGTTTTT.

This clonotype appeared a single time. CDR3 nucleotides: TGTGCCAGTAGTATAATGATCTCCTACGAGCAGTACTTC. It encodes CASSIMISYEQYF. The chain joins TRBV7-2 to TRBJ2-7, with unresolved D. Germline V CDR1 and CDR2: SGHTA, FQGNSA. V lost 9 bases, J lost 0 bases, and 12 bases lay in between. The CDR3 loop spans 13 amino acids.

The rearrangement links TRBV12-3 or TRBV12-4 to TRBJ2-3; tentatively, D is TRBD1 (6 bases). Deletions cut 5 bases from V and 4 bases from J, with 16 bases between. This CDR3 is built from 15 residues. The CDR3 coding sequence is TGTGCCAGCAGTCGCAGACAGGAAAGCGCAGATACGCAGTATTTT. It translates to CASSRRQESADTQYF.

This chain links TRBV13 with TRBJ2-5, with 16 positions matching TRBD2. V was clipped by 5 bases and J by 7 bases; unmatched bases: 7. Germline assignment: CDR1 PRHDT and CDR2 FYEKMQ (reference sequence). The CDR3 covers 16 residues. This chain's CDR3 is CASSGGTSGRGWTQYF. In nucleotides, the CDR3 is TGTGCCAGCAGCGGAGGGACTAGCGGGAGGGGATGGACCCAGTACTTC.

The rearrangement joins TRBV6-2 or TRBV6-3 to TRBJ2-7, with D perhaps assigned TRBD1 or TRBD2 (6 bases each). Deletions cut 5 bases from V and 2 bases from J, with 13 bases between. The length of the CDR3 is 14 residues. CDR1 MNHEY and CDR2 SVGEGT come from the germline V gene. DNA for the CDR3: TGTGCCAGCAGTAGTGGGGGGCCAGCCTACGAGCAGTACTTC. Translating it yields CASSSGGPAYEQYF.

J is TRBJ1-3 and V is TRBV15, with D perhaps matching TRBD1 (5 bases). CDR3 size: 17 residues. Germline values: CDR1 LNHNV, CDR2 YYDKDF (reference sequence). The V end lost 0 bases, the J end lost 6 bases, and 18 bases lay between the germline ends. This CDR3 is CATSREARGRAANTIYF. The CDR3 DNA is TGTGCCACCAGCAGAGAAGCTCGCGGCAGGGCTGCAAACACCATATATTTT.